This T cell receptor beta chain originates from a study of T cell responses to AZD1222 COVID-19 vaccine. Findings of the study overall: Repertoires were obtained solely post-peak T cell response. Seropositive at baseline were only six AZD1222 recipients.

Between the trimmed V and J ends, which lost 1 base and 5 bases, there was a span of 14 bases. This CDR3 spans 16 amino acids. Germline CDR1 is SGHTA and CDR2 is FQGNSA. TCRdb's copy holds only in-frame clones and misses some; the assay was immunoSEQ multiplex PCR. The sample contains tens of thousands of clones, roughly 87% of which appear only once. Timing groups of about 4 and about 12 weeks for second doses were pooled. Only one count was recorded for this clone. Antigen specificity is unknown. The starting material was peripheral blood, obtained 28 days after the second AZD1222 dose. This receptor was obtained from an adult who received the AZD1222 COVID-19 vaccine. The rearrangement uses TRBV7-2 and TRBJ1-4; no definite D call. This chain's CDR3 is CASSLVTTVDNEKLFF. The CDR3 region has the DNA TGTGCCAGCAGCTTAGTGACTACGGTAGACAATGAAAAACTGTTTTTT.